This T cell receptor (beta chain) is from a study of response to subunit inactivated influenza vaccine listed by TCRdb under 2018. General notes on the study: Deep quantitative profiling of the T cell receptor repertoire was used in the study to follow responses to a trivalent subunit inactivated influenza vaccine.

The CDR3 goes from the cysteine to the phenylalanine over 14 residues. Only the CDR3 region is kept as DNA, spanning 42 bases read in frame from base 1. V drops 5 bases and J drops 2 bases, leaving 10 bases in between. CDR1 and CDR2 are drawn from the germline V gene: LGHNA, YSLEER. The method was RT-PCR. The run used an Illumina HiSeq 2500. TCRdb ran its own pipeline on the public reads, namely fastp trimming at Q25 and MiXCR clone calling, and kept in-frame beta chains. Entries are consolidated by CDR3 protein sequence, retaining the most common genes and DNA. This sample lists 500,000 to 550,000 distinct CDR3 sequences; 20% to 25% were detected once. The ten largest clones add up to approximately 3% of the sample. Note on this clonotype: It lacks a known antigen. Base qualities are missing; no much larger clone stands one base away.

The research as a whole found: It was suggested by the authors that each seasonal influenza vaccination may recruit only a limited number of new T cells.

These data were also filed under a second study, of T cells expressing NK-cell markers. As that second paper reports: TCR beta cDNA libraries were prepared using 5'RACE template switching, which introduced a universal primer site and unique molecular identifiers. Three sorted T-cell subsets (CD3+CD56+NKG2C+, CD3+CD56+NKG2C- and CD3+CD56-NKG2C+) from seven to nine donors had their TCR beta-chain repertoires profiled. Seven of the eight sequenced donors were HCMV-seropositive and one was HCMV-seronegative. To restrict sorting to alphabetaTCR-expressing T cells, an anti-gammadeltaTCR antibody was added in several experiments. In a handful of donors, the dominant CD3+CD56+NKG2C+ clonotypes were found to rank among the top 10 CD8+ clonotypes and to make up about 1.0-7.0% of CD8+ T cells. Those dominant clonotypes were again the most abundant among CD3+CD56-NKG2C+ cells in several donors, at about 25-60.1%. It remained unclear whether the expanded NKG2C-expressing T cell clones were specific for HCMV antigens. The eight sequenced donors were randomly selected healthy volunteers, three men and five women. HCMV-specific IgG was detected in serum with a commercial ELISA kit to determine HCMV serostatus. Ficoll density gradient centrifugation was used to isolate peripheral blood mononuclear cells from blood. CD4+ and CD8+ T cells were isolated from PBMC by magnetic immunoseparation with Miltenyi isolation kits. Synthesis of cDNA was primed from the TCR beta constant segment and was followed by two consecutive PCR amplification steps. Illumina HiSeq 2000/2500, MiSeq or NextSeq was used to sequence libraries as 2 x 150 bp reads. MIGEC handled demultiplexing of the reads and grouping by UMI, while MiTCR was used to assemble and quantify clonotypes. Only TCR cDNA sequences supported by at least two reads were kept to exclude erroneous sequences. The tcR package was used for downstream repertoire analysis, with clonotypes matched between fractions based on CDR3 nucleotide sequence plus V segment. VDJmatch was used to annotate antigen specificity against VDJdb, with one amino acid substitution in CDR3 permitted.

This material consisted of CD4+ T cells sorted from PBMCs, taken 11 to 12 days after vaccination. The chain is assembled from TRBV4-3 and TRBJ1-5, with TRBD1 tentatively as D gene (6 bases match). The receptor was isolated from a man aged 45 to 65 who received an inactivated influenza vaccine. Donor details come from another sample of the same person, matched by shared clones. CDR3 loop: CASSNRVGNQPQHF. The DNA sequence is given as TGCGCCAGCAGCAACAGGGTGGGCAATCAGCCCCAGCATTTT.